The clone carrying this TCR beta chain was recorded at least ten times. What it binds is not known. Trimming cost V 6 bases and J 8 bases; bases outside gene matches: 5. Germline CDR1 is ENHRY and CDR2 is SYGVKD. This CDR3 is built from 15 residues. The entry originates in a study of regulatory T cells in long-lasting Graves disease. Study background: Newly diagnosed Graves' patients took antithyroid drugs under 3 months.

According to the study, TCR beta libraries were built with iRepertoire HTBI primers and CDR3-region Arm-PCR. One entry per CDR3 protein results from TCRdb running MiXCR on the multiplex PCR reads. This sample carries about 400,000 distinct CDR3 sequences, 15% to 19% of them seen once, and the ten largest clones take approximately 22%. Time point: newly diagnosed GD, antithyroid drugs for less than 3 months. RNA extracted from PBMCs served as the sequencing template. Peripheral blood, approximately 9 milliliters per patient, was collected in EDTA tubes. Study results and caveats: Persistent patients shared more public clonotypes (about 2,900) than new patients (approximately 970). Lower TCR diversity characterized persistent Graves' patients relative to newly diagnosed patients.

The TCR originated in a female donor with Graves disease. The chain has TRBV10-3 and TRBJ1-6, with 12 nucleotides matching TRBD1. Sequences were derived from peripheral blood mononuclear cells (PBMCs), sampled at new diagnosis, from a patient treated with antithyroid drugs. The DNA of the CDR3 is TGTGCCATCAGAAGGGACAGGGGGCCGGATTCACCCCTCCACTTT. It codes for CAIRRDRGPDSPLHF.